A selection of T cell receptor beta chains follows, all from one sample in a study of CD8+ T cells in alopecia areata. Data came from immunoSEQ multiplex PCR; TCRdb stores just in-frame clones and leaves some out. The table includes around 86,000 clones, 60% to 80% detected once. The input for sequencing was CD8+ T cells sorted from blood, taken at week 44, from a patient treated with tofacitinib. The source of these receptors is a human donor with alopecia areata. CDR3s include the opening cysteine and the closing phenylalanine or tryptophan. A D gene is named only where the DNA matches it firmly. Rows may omit the clone size; those that give it use once, few, many or a size class.

abundance: once
v_gene: TRBV7-9
d_gene: .
j_gene: TRBJ2-6
CDR3aa: CASSLVAHSGANVLTF
CDR3nt: TGTGCCAGCAGCTTAGTTGCGCACTCTGGGGCCAACGTCCTGACTTTC

abundance: .
v_gene: TRBV14
d_gene: .
j_gene: TRBJ2-7
CDR3aa: CASSPLTGINEQYF
CDR3nt: TGTGCCAGCAGCCCTCTTACAGGGATCAACGAGCAGTACTTC

abundance: .
v_gene: TRBV27
d_gene: .
j_gene: TRBJ1-1
CDR3aa: CASSPRDISTEAFF
CDR3nt: TGTGCCAGCAGTCCCCGGGACATATCTACTGAAGCTTTCTTT

abundance: .
v_gene: TRBV12-5
d_gene: .
j_gene: TRBJ1-1
CDR3aa: CASGLSQGSFTEAFF
CDR3nt: TGTGCTAGTGGTTTATCCCAGGGTTCCTTCACTGAAGCTTTCTTT

abundance: few
v_gene: TRBV29-1
d_gene: .
j_gene: TRBJ2-7
CDR3aa: CSVVGGRYEQYF
CDR3nt: TGCAGCGTTGTCGGGGGTCGGTACGAGCAGTACTTC

abundance: .
v_gene: TRBV19
d_gene: .
j_gene: TRBJ1-1
CDR3aa: CASIYWQGRNTEAFF
CDR3nt: TGTGCCAGTATTTATTGGCAGGGGAGGAACACTGAAGCTTTCTTT

abundance: .
v_gene: TRBV27
d_gene: .
j_gene: TRBJ1-5
CDR3aa: CASSLGIGQPQHF
CDR3nt: TGTGCCAGCAGTTTAGGTATTGGTCAGCCCCAGCATTTT

abundance: .
v_gene: TRBV29-1
d_gene: .
j_gene: TRBJ2-1
CDR3aa: CSVGSPEQFF
CDR3nt: TGCAGCGTAGGGAGTCCCGAGCAGTTCTTC

abundance: .
v_gene: TRBV29-1
d_gene: TRBD1
j_gene: TRBJ2-1
CDR3aa: CSVGDRGVGEQFF
CDR3nt: TGCAGCGTTGGGGACAGGGGCGTGGGCGAGCAGTTCTTC

abundance: .
v_gene: TRBV10-3
d_gene: .
j_gene: TRBJ2-3
CDR3aa: CATRTRGEDTQYF
CDR3nt: TGTGCCACTCGGACTAGGGGGGAGGATACGCAGTATTTT

abundance: .
v_gene: TRBV5-1
d_gene: .
j_gene: TRBJ1-1
CDR3aa: CASSSTGDNTEAFF
CDR3nt: TGCGCCAGCAGCTCGACAGGAGACAACACTGAAGCTTTCTTT

abundance: .
v_gene: TRBV27
d_gene: TRBD1
j_gene: TRBJ2-7
CDR3aa: CASNRDRFSGSEQYF
CDR3nt: TGTGCCAGCAACCGGGACAGATTCAGCGGTAGCGAGCAGTACTTC

abundance: .
v_gene: TRBV6-4
d_gene: .
j_gene: TRBJ1-1
CDR3aa: CASSGGFEAFF
CDR3nt: TGTGCCAGCAGCGGAGGGTTTGAAGCTTTCTTT

abundance: .
v_gene: TRBV4-3
d_gene: .
j_gene: TRBJ2-3
CDR3aa: CASSQAREQSSDTQYF
CDR3nt: TGCGCCAGCAGCCAAGCGAGGGAACAATCCTCAGATACGCAGTATTTT

abundance: .
v_gene: TRBV12-5
d_gene: .
j_gene: TRBJ2-2
CDR3aa: CASGLAQTGNTGELFF
CDR3nt: TGTGCTAGTGGTTTGGCTCAGACAGGAAACACCGGGGAGCTGTTTTTT

abundance: .
v_gene: TRBV30
d_gene: .
j_gene: TRBJ2-5
CDR3aa: CAWSVLTGETQYF
CDR3nt: TGTGCCTGGAGTGTTCTAACGGGAGAGACCCAGTACTTC

abundance: .
v_gene: TRBV19
d_gene: .
j_gene: TRBJ2-7
CDR3aa: CASSPGTGYEQYF
CDR3nt: TGTGCCAGTAGTCCCGGGACGGGCTACGAGCAGTACTTC

abundance: .
v_gene: TRBV19
d_gene: TRBD1
j_gene: TRBJ1-2
CDR3aa: CASGQAGGYTF
CDR3nt: TGTGCCAGCGGACAGGCGGGAGGCTACACCTTC

abundance: few
v_gene: TRBV4-3
d_gene: .
j_gene: TRBJ2-3
CDR3aa: CASSQVGGFTDTQYF
CDR3nt: TGCGCCAGCAGCCAAGTCGGGGGATTCACAGATACGCAGTATTTT

abundance: .
v_gene: TRBV7-9
d_gene: TRBD1
j_gene: TRBJ2-2
CDR3aa: CASSLDSPTGGSGTGELFF
CDR3nt: TGTGCCAGCAGCTTGGATTCCCCGACAGGGGGCTCGGGGACCGGGGAGCTGTTTTTT

abundance: few
v_gene: TRBV6-5
d_gene: .
j_gene: TRBJ2-1
CDR3aa: CASRPGEFSYNEQFF
CDR3nt: TGTGCCAGCAGACCCGGGGAGTTCTCCTACAATGAGCAGTTCTTC

abundance: .
v_gene: TRBV10-2
d_gene: .
j_gene: TRBJ1-1
CDR3aa: CASSSGTEAFF
CDR3nt: TGCGCCAGCAGTAGCGGCACTGAAGCTTTCTTT

abundance: .
v_gene: TRBV12-5
d_gene: .
j_gene: TRBJ2-7
CDR3aa: CASGLNSYEQYF
CDR3nt: TGTGCTAGTGGCCTGAACTCCTACGAGCAGTACTTC

abundance: .
v_gene: TRBV4-1
d_gene: TRBD1
j_gene: TRBJ2-1
CDR3aa: CASSQISQGTGGGEQFF
CDR3nt: TGCGCCAGCAGCCAAATCTCCCAGGGGACAGGGGGCGGTGAGCAGTTCTTC

abundance: .
v_gene: TRBV30
d_gene: .
j_gene: TRBJ2-6
CDR3aa: CASTLRPFSGANVLTF
CDR3nt: TGTGCCTCGACTCTGAGGCCCTTCTCTGGGGCCAACGTCCTGACTTTC

abundance: .
v_gene: TRBV7-2
d_gene: .
j_gene: TRBJ1-5
CDR3aa: CASSLFGHGIDQPQHF
CDR3nt: TGTGCCAGCAGCTTATTCGGCCACGGCATCGATCAGCCCCAGCATTTT

abundance: few
v_gene: TRBV2
d_gene: .
j_gene: TRBJ2-3
CDR3aa: CASSEGRTDTQYF
CDR3nt: TGTGCCAGCAGTGAAGGCAGAACAGATACGCAGTATTTT

abundance: .
v_gene: TRBV18
d_gene: .
j_gene: TRBJ1-5
CDR3aa: CASSPRGDQPQHF
CDR3nt: TGTGCCAGCTCACCGAGGGGGGATCAGCCCCAGCATTTT

abundance: .
v_gene: TRBV6-4
d_gene: TRBD2
j_gene: TRBJ2-2
CDR3aa: CASSPLAGAATGELFF
CDR3nt: TGTGCCAGCAGTCCACTAGCGGGGGCGGCCACCGGGGAGCTGTTTTTT

abundance: .
v_gene: TRBV2
d_gene: .
j_gene: TRBJ2-7
CDR3aa: CASSAPGGAYEQYF
CDR3nt: TGTGCCAGCAGTGCCCCCGGGGGAGCCTACGAGCAGTACTTC

abundance: .
v_gene: TRBV30
d_gene: .
j_gene: TRBJ2-7
CDR3aa: CAWSSGQTYEQYF
CDR3nt: TGTGCCTGGAGTAGCGGACAGACCTACGAGCAGTACTTC

abundance: few
v_gene: TRBV25-1
d_gene: TRBD1
j_gene: TRBJ1-1
CDR3aa: CASSAGTGAEAFF
CDR3nt: TGTGCCAGCAGTGCTGGGACAGGAGCTGAAGCTTTCTTT

abundance: .
v_gene: TRBV19
d_gene: .
j_gene: TRBJ1-1
CDR3aa: CASSTGRRGTEAFF
CDR3nt: TGTGCCAGTAGTACGGGACGGCGGGGGACTGAAGCTTTCTTT

abundance: .
v_gene: TRBV11-3
d_gene: .
j_gene: TRBJ2-3
CDR3aa: CASSWSRGTDTQYF
CDR3nt: TGTGCCAGCAGCTGGAGCAGGGGGACTGATACGCAGTATTTT